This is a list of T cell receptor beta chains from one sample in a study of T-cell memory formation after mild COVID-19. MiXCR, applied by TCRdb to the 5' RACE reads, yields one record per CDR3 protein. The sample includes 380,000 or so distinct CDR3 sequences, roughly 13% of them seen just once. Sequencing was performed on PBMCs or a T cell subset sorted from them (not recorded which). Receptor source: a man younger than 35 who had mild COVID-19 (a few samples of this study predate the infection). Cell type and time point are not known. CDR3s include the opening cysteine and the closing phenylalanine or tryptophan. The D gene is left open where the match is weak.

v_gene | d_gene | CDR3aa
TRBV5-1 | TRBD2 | CASSYGTSGQETQYF
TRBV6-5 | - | CASSLQATNEKLFF
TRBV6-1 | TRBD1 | CATRQGEAFF
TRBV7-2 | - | CASSLGQRETQYF
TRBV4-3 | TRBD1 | CASSQGDRSLFTEAFF
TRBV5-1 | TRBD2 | CASSPTSGAPSTDTQYF
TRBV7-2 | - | CASSLGSQRETQYF
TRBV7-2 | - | CASSPGHTKNIQYF
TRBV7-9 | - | CASSGLFGGQFF
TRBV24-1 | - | CATSDPGVKGSHEQYF
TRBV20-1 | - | CSARRANFGYEQYF
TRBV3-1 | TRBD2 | CASSQVKSGVDTQYF
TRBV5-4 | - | CASSLQGRGQNTIYF
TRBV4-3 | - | CASSQDPLTLSTDTQYF
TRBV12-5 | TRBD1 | CASGQRFPKTGEWIGNQPQHF
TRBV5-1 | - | CASSLAGAISGNTIYF
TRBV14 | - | CASSPARVSPLHF
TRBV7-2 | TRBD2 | CASSPIWIAGEETQYF
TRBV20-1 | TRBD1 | CSAREDRGDYGYTF
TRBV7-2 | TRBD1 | CASSADRRHGYTF
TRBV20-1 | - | CSARGQDGGDPNEQFF
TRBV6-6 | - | CASGYPQGWDTF
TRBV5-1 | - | CASSAGQRSVETQYF
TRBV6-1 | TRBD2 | CASSETAGGPETQYF
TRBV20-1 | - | CSARDNSGDEQFF
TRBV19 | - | CASSIPWPRRTNSYNEQFF
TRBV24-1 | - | CATSDWDGYYGYTF
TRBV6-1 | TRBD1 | CASSRDRTRQETQYF
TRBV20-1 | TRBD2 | CSARDRSGGNNEQFF
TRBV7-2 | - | CASSFQAGGQFF
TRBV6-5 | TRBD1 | CASTGAGTGHHEQYF
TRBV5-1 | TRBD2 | CASSLIAGARETQYF
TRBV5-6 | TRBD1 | CASSSQGFYGYTF
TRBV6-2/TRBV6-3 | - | CASRPSDSGSTEAFF
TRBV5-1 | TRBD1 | CASSLAGQGKTQYF
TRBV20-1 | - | CSARDPGASSYEQYF